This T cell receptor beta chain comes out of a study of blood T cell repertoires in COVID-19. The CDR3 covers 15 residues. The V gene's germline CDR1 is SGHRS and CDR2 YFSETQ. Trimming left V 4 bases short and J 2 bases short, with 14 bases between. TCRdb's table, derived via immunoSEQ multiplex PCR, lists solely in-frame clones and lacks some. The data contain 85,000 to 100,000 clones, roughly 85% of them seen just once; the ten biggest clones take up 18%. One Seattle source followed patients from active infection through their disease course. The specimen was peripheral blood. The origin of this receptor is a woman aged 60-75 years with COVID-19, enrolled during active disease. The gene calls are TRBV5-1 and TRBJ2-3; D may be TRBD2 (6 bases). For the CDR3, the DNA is TGCGCCAGCAGCCAATCGAGCGGGTTCACAGATACGCAGTATTTT. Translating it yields CASSQSSGFTDTQYF.